Listed here are 26 T cell receptor beta chains from one sample, sequenced in a study of metastatic and nonmetastatic thyroid tumors. Until they underwent thyroid surgery, no patient had received any treatment. MiXCR was used by TCRdb to re-call the PCR reads. The sample gives roughly 71,000 clones, 18% of which show up once; around 13% is in the top ten. Material for sequencing was blood. Source of these receptors: a female donor with papillary thyroid cancer or a benign thyroid nodule (not recorded which). Some clones in this sample may be carry-over from other donors' samples.

The CDR3 loop reads CASSIAPWQTINYGYTF. CDR3 DNA: TGTGCCAGTAGTATAGCCCCATGGCAGACGATCAACTATGGCTACACCTTC. This sequence joins TRBV19 and TRBJ1-2, with unresolved D. Germline V CDR1 and CDR2: LNHDA, SQIVND (reference sequence). This CDR3 is 17 amino acids long. V was trimmed by 1 base and J by 2 bases, leaving 17 bases between them.

This clone was counted at least ten times. The chain recombines TRBV3-1 with TRBJ2-3; 7 positions match TRBD2. J lost 0 bases, V lost 6 bases, and 9 bases had no gene match. Germline V gene lookup returns CDR1 LGHDT and CDR2 YNNKEL (reference sequence). The CDR3 length is 16 residues. This CDR3 reads CASSRQTSRSTDTQYF. In nucleotides, the CDR3 is TGTGCCAGCAGTCGACAGACTAGCAGAAGCACAGATACGCAGTATTTT.

This clone was observed many times. This chain connects TRBV9 to TRBJ2-7, with TRBD1 as a possible D gene (6 bases). V lost 0 bases and J lost 3, with 10 bases in between. The germline V gene encodes CDR1 SGDLS and CDR2 YYNGEE. This CDR3 is built from 14 residues. This CDR3 reads CASSVGDINYEQYF. Here the CDR3 DNA reads TGTGCCAGCAGCGTAGGGGACATCAACTACGAGCAGTACTTC. Full variable domain (rest looked up from reference TRBV9 and TRBJ2-7): DSGVTQTPKHLITATGQRVTLRCSPRSGDLSVYWYQQSLDQGLQFLIQYYNGEERAKGNILERFSAQQFPDLHSELNLSSLELGDSALYFCASSVGDINYEQYFGPGTRLTVT.

This clone was seen more than once but under ten times. This sequence joins TRBV25-1 and TRBJ1-5, with D possibly matching TRBD1 (5 bases). CDR3 length: 15 residues. Trimming took 1 base from V and 2 from J, leaving 9 bases between them. Germline CDR1 MGHDK, CDR2 SYGVNS. The CDR3 DNA is TGTGCCAGCAGTGAATTAGGGGCCGGCAATCAGCCCCAGCATTTT. It specifies CASSELGAGNQPQHF.

The V call is TRBV7-9, the J call TRBJ1-1, with a possible D match to TRBD1 (5 bases). The CDR3 contains 15 residues. The germline V gene has CDR1 SEHNR and CDR2 FQNEAQ (reference sequence). The V end lost 6 bases, the J end lost 4 bases, and 18 bases lay between the germline ends. As DNA, the CDR3 is TGTGCCAGCAGTCCAGTGGGGGGGATAGGCACTGAAGCTTTCTTT. Its translation is CASSPVGGIGTEAFF. Full variable domain (outside the CDR3, taken from reference TRBV7-9 and TRBJ1-1): DTGVSQNPRHKITKRGQNVTFRCDPISEHNRLYWYRQTLGQGPEFLTYFQNEAQLEKSRLLSDRFSAERPKGSFSTLEIQRTEQGDSAMYLCASSPVGGIGTEAFFGQGTRLTVV.

Many counts were recorded for this clone. J is TRBJ2-1 and V is TRBV18; the match to TRBD2 covers 13 bases. The CDR3 is made up of 20 amino acids. The V segment lost 6 bases and the J segment 5 bases; nucleotides outside the gene matches: 19. Germline values: CDR1 KGHSH, CDR2 LQKENI. Here the CDR3 reads CASSLYRTSGSAGVHNEQFF. The DNA for the CDR3 is TGTGCCAGCTCCCTCTATAGGACTAGCGGGAGCGCGGGGGTCCACAATGAGCAGTTCTTC.

The V and J genes are TRBV5-1 and TRBJ1-1; D is unclear. CDR1 is SGHRS and CDR2 is YFSETQ in the germline V gene. There are 17 residues in the CDR3. Trimming pared 4 bases from V and 0 bases from J, leaving 19 bases between. The chain's CDR3 is CASSPEDFAYMNTEAFF. For the CDR3, the DNA is TGCGCCAGCAGCCCCGAAGACTTTGCCTACATGAACACTGAAGCTTTCTTT.

This clone was seen repeatedly, ten times or more. V and J are TRBV15 and TRBJ2-5; 10 bases agree with TRBD2. J lost 4 bases, V lost 4 bases, and 3 bases had no gene match. Germline V gives CDR1 LNHNV, CDR2 YYDKDF (reference sequence). CDR3 length: 14 amino acids. The DNA of the CDR3 is TGTGCCACCAGCACTAGCGGGAGCGGAGAGACCCAGTACTTC. Its translation is CATSTSGSGETQYF.

Many counts were recorded for this clone. This chain links TRBV11-2 with TRBJ2-3; a possible D gene is TRBD2 (6 bases). The CDR3 loop spans 14 amino acids. Germline-derived CDR1 and CDR2 are SGHAT and FQNNGV. V was cut by 3 bases and J by 5 bases, with 12 bases left in between. In nucleotides, the CDR3 is TGTGCCAGCAGCTTGGACTATCATCAAGATACGCAGTATTTT. Its translation is CASSLDYHQDTQYF.

In this sample, this clone turned up many times. The CDR3 loop reads CASSPLVAGANVLTF. The CDR3 DNA is TGTGCCAGCAGTCCCCTAGTCGCTGGGGCCAACGTCCTGACTTTC. V gene TRBV2 combines with J gene TRBJ2-6; D is uncertain. V was pared by 5 bases and J by 2 bases, with 10 bases between. The germline V gene encodes CDR1 SNHLY and CDR2 FYNNEI. The CDR3 is 15 residues long.

The sample holds many counts of this clone. The rearrangement joins TRBV12-3 or TRBV12-4 to TRBJ1-1; no definite D call. The CDR3 is 11 residues long. Trimming left V 4 bases short and J 4 bases short, with 4 bases between. This chain's CDR3 is CASSSITEAFF. CDR3 DNA sequence: TGTGCCAGCAGTTCCATCACTGAAGCTTTCTTT.

In the case of this clone: At one boundary the junction diverges from the germline segment, which might be a read error. The chain uses TRBV30 and TRBJ1-1; D uncertain. The CDR3 extends over 13 amino acids. Germline lookup yields CDR1 GTSNPN and CDR2 SVGIG (reference sequence). Here the CDR3 DNA reads TGTGCCTGGCACCGAGACCTAGAAACTGAAGCTTTATTT. This sequence encodes CAWHRDLETEALF.

The chain combines TRBV3-1 with TRBJ2-7, with 9 bases lining up with TRBD1. V lost 3 bases and J lost 9; bases outside the gene matches: 3. This CDR3 has 12 amino acids. Looked up from germline, CDR1 is LGHDT and CDR2 is YNNKEL (reference sequence). The DNA for the CDR3 is TGTGCCAGCAGCCACCGACAGGGGGGGCAGTACTTC. Protein sequence: CASSHRQGGQYF.

The CDR3 bases are TGTGCCAGCAGTGCACGGGGACAGGGAGAGGACGAGCAGTACTTC. Amino acids: CASSARGQGEDEQYF. The chain recombines TRBV2 with TRBJ2-7; 9 nucleotides align to TRBD1. Unmatched junction bases numbered 9, after V lost 4 bases and J lost 5 bases. Germline CDR1 reads SNHLY; CDR2 reads FYNNEI. This CDR3 comprises 15 residues.

This clone was seen more than once but under ten times. V gene TRBV6-1 combines with J gene TRBJ1-6; 9 bases are shared with TRBD1. Germline V gene lookup returns CDR1 MNHNS and CDR2 SASEGT. This CDR3 has 14 residues. The junction had 6 bases not matched to a gene; V was cut back by 6 bases and J by 9 bases. CDR3 coding DNA: TGTGCCAGCAGACAAACAGGGGGCTCTTCACCCCTCCACTTT. Residues: CASRQTGGSSPLHF.

This clone was observed many times. This chain joins TRBV19 and TRBJ2-3; 9 bases align to TRBD1. Germline lookup yields CDR1 LNHDA and CDR2 SQIVND (reference sequence). The CDR3 consists of 14 residues. Trimming took 2 bases from V and 6 from J; bases not matched to a gene: 3. This CDR3 is CASSIWDRVDTQYF. The DNA for the CDR3 is TGTGCCAGTAGTATATGGGACAGGGTTGATACGCAGTATTTT.

This clone was counted many times. As the CDR3 is not closed by the conserved phenylalanine or tryptophan, this likely results from a read error. The chain combines TRBV5-1 with TRBJ1-1; 7 bases are a match to TRBD1. V trimming: 3 bases; J trimming: 3 bases; junction bases outside the gene matches: 8. From germline, CDR1 is SGHRS and CDR2 YFSETQ. This CDR3 spans 15 amino acids. The CDR3 coding sequence is TGCGCCAGCAGCTCCTACTCGGGACAGCACACTGAAGCTTTCCTT. It specifies CASSSYSGQHTEAFL.

This clone came up many times. The V gene is TRBV6-1, the J gene TRBJ2-5; the match to TRBD1 covers 7 bases. This CDR3 region has 18 residues. Looked up from germline, CDR1 is MNHNS and CDR2 is SASEGT. V dropped 5 bases and J dropped 0; count of bases not matched to a gene: 15. CDR3 protein: CASSPRPSGTAYQETQYF. CDR3 sequence (DNA): TGTGCCAGCAGTCCAAGGCCCTCCGGGACAGCGTACCAAGAGACCCAGTACTTC.

This clone was recorded at least ten times. The V and J genes are TRBV20-1 and TRBJ2-7, with 12 bases matching TRBD2. Germline-derived CDR1 and CDR2 are DFQATT and SNEGSKA (reference sequence). The CDR3 sequence is 15 residues long. Trimming at V came to 6 bases and at J to 8 bases, leaving 14 bases not matched to a gene. The CDR3 spells CSARALAGGESKQYF. The CDR3 DNA follows: TGCAGTGCCAGGGCCCTAGCGGGAGGGGAAAGCAAGCAGTACTTC.

There are many counts of this clone. V usage is TRBV28 and J usage is TRBJ2-2; the D gene is possibly TRBD1 (6 bases). The CDR3 runs 16 residues. Germline V gene lookup returns CDR1 MDHEN and CDR2 SYDVKM. The germline V and J ends were trimmed by 0 bases and 4 bases, with 12 bases remaining between them. The CDR3: CASSLWGAPSTGELFF. The CDR3 DNA reads as TGTGCCAGCAGTTTATGGGGGGCTCCTAGCACCGGGGAGCTGTTTTTT. Looking up the rest from reference TRBV28 and TRBJ2-2 gives the full variable domain: DVKVTQSSRYLVKRTGEKVFLECVQDMDHENMFWYRQDPGLGLRLIYFSYDVKMKEKGDIPEGYSVSREKKERFSLILESASTNQTSMYLCASSLWGAPSTGELFFGEGSRLTVL.

V usage is TRBV30 and J usage is TRBJ2-3; possible D gene TRBD2, 6 bases. The CDR3 is 14 amino acids. From germline, CDR1 is GTSNPN and CDR2 SVGIG (reference sequence). Trimming removed 2 bases at V and 3 bases at J, with 12 bases between. CDR3 loop: CAWSRLGGTDTQYF. DNA of the CDR3: TGTGCCTGGAGTCGGCTAGGAGGGACAGATACGCAGTATTTT. The complete variable domain, with remaining parts taken from reference TRBV30 and TRBJ2-3, reads SQTIHQWPATLVQPVGSPLSLECTVEGTSNPNLYWYRQAAGRGLQLLFYSVGIGQISSEVPQNLSASRPQDRQFILSSKKLLLSDSGFYLCAWSRLGGTDTQYFGPGTRLTVL.

This clone has at least ten counts. The chain couples TRBV28 to TRBJ2-6; D is unresolved. Germline V CDR1 and CDR2: MDHEN, SYDVKM. Trimming removed 4 bases at V and 0 bases at J, with 10 bases between. This CDR3 contains 16 residues. CDR3 residues: CASSSPLASGANVLTF. The CDR3 nucleotides read TGTGCCAGCAGTTCGCCGTTGGCCTCTGGGGCCAACGTCCTGACTTTC.

The table lists this clone with many counts. This sequence joins TRBV9 and TRBJ2-1; unclear D gene. The CDR3 spans 12 residues. Germline V gene data show CDR1 as SGDLS and CDR2 as YYNGEE. Trimming took off 0 bases at V and 4 bases at J, with 2 bases between the two ends. CDR3 loop: CASSVDYNEQFF. The DNA for the CDR3 is TGTGCCAGCAGCGTAGATTACAATGAGCAGTTCTTC.

This clone was counted between two and nine times. The chain links TRBV19 to TRBJ2-7; 8 bases are a match to TRBD1. Per germline, CDR1 LNHDA and CDR2 SQIVND (reference sequence). J lost 4 bases, V lost 5 bases, and 4 bases had no gene match. CDR3 length equals 13 residues. CDR3 sequence: CASSRQGQYEQYF. Here the CDR3 DNA reads TGTGCCAGTAGTCGACAGGGGCAATACGAGCAGTACTTC.

The table lists this clone with many counts. The genes are TRBV28 and TRBJ2-3; 9 nucleotides match TRBD2. Germline V gene lookup returns CDR1 MDHEN and CDR2 SYDVKM. V shed 3 bases and J 4 bases; nucleotides not matched to a gene: 5. The CDR3 loop spans 15 amino acids. In DNA form, the CDR3 reads TGTGCCAGCAGTTTCCTAGCGGGATTTGCAGATACGCAGTATTTT. It translates to CASSFLAGFADTQYF.

The table lists this clone with many counts. The rearrangement joins TRBV13 to TRBJ2-2; maybe TRBD2 (6 bases). Germline CDR1 reads PRHDT; CDR2 reads FYEKMQ (reference sequence). This CDR3 region has 15 residues. Trimming shortened V by 1 base and J by 3 bases, and 9 bases separated the two germline ends. In nucleotides, the CDR3 is TGTGCCAGCAGCTTAGCGGGAGCGGACACCGGGGAGCTGTTTTTT. Protein: CASSLAGADTGELFF.